The 5 T cell receptor beta chains below come from one sample, sequenced in a study of T cell responses to AZD1222 COVID-19 vaccine. TCRdb keeps only in-frame clones here, not all; method: immunoSEQ multiplex PCR. The table shows 100,000 to 150,000 clones, with 80% to 90% occurring only once. This specimen consisted of peripheral blood, obtained on day 0 of AZD1222 vaccination. The receptors were sampled from an adult in good health.

This clone turned up a few times. The chain has TRBV7-6 and TRBJ2-2; no clear D gene. This CDR3 has 13 amino acids. V was trimmed by 4 bases and J by 3 bases, leaving 6 bases between them. Germline CDR1 reads SGHVS; CDR2 reads FNYEAQ. This CDR3 is CASSYAHTGELFF. CDR3 DNA: TGTGCCAGCAGCTACGCGCACACCGGGGAGCTGTTTTTT.

The chain carries TRBV27 and TRBJ2-7, with 8 bases lining up with TRBD1. The CDR3 covers 13 residues. The germline V gene encodes CDR1 MNHEY and CDR2 SMNVEV (reference sequence). V shed 8 bases, J shed 4 bases, and the junction held 7 bases outside the gene matches. CDR3 nucleotide sequence: TGTGCCAGCTCCCGGGACAGGTCGTACGAGCAGTACTTC. It specifies CASSRDRSYEQYF.

J is TRBJ1-2 and V is TRBV18; the D gene is possibly TRBD1 (5 bases). The CDR3 consists of 14 residues. Trimming took 2 bases from V and 8 from J, leaving 15 bases between them. Germline assignment: CDR1 KGHSH and CDR2 LQKENI. CDR3 DNA: TGTGCCAGCTCACCAAGAGGGACCGAGGGCGGCTACACCTTC. It translates to CASSPRGTEGGYTF.

This chain connects TRBV6-5 to TRBJ2-3; perhaps D is TRBD1 or TRBD2 (5 bases each). Germline V lookup: CDR1 MNHEY, CDR2 SVGAGI. The V end lost 6 bases, the J end lost 1 base, and 11 bases lay between the germline ends. The CDR3 is 14 amino acids. As DNA, the CDR3 is TGTGCCAGCAGAGACAGAGGGGGCACAGATACGCAGTATTTT. Protein product: CASRDRGGTDTQYF.

This chain links TRBV7-2 with TRBJ2-1, with 7 bases that match TRBD2. The CDR3 covers 15 residues. Germline assignment: CDR1 SGHTA and CDR2 FQGNSA. The V and J ends lost 2 bases and 3 bases, in that order; junction bases with no gene match: 4. The CDR3 sequence: CASSLSGGYYNEQFF. CDR3 DNA sequence: TGTGCCAGCAGCTTATCGGGGGGATACTACAATGAGCAGTTCTTC.